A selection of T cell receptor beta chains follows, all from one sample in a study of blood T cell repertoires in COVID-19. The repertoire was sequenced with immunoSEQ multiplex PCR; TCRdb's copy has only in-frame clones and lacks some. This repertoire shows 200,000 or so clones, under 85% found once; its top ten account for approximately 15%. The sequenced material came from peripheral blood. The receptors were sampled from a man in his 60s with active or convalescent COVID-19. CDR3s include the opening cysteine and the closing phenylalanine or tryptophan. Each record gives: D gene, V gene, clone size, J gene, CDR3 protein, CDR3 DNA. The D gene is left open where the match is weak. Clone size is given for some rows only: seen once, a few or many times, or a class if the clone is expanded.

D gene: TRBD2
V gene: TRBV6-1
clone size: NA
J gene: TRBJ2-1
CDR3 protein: CASSEGPGLADYNEQFF
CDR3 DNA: TGTGCCAGCAGTGAAGGTCCGGGACTAGCGGACTACAATGAGCAGTTCTTC

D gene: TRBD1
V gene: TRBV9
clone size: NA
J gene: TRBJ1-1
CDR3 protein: CASSAPGQSRNEAFF
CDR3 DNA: TGTGCCAGCAGCGCCCCGGGACAGTCTCGAAATGAAGCTTTCTTT

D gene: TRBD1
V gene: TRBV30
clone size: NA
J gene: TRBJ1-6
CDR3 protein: CAWAGTENSPLHF
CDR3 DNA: TGTGCCTGGGCCGGGACAGAGAATTCACCCCTCCACTTT

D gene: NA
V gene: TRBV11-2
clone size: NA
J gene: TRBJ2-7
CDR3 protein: CASSLTGYEQYF
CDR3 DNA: TGTGCCAGCAGCTTAACGGGCTACGAGCAGTACTTC

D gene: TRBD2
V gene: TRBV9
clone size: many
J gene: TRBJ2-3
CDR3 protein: CASSATTSGQGDTQYF
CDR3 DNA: TGTGCCAGCAGCGCGACGACTAGCGGCCAAGGGGATACGCAGTATTTT

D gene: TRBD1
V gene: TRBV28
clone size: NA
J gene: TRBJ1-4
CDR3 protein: CASSPGQGKMKKLFF
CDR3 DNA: TGTGCCAGCAGCCCCGGACAGGGGAAGATGAAAAAACTGTTTTTT

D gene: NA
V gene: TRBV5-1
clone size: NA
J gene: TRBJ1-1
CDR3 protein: CASSPTGPALSEAFF
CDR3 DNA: TGCGCCAGCAGCCCCACAGGGCCGGCGTTGTCTGAAGCTTTCTTT

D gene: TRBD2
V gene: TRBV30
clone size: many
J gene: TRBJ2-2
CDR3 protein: CAPGTRITGELFF
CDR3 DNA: TGTGCCCCCGGGACTAGGATTACCGGGGAGCTGTTTTTT

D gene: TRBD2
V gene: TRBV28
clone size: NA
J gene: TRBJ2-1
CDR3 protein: CASNQLLAGGPDEQFF
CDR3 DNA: TGTGCCAGCAACCAACTGCTAGCGGGAGGGCCGGATGAGCAGTTCTTC

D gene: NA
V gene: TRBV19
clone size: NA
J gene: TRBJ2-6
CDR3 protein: CASKADSLGSGANVLTF
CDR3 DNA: TGTGCCAGTAAAGCAGACAGCTTAGGCTCTGGGGCCAACGTCCTGACTTTC

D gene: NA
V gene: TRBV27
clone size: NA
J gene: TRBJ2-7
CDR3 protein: CASSSRDTYEQYF
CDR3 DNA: TGTGCCAGCAGTTCACGGGACACCTACGAGCAGTACTTC

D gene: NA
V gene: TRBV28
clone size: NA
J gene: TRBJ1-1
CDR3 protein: CASSLRTEAFF
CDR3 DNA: TGTGCCAGCAGTTTGAGGACTGAAGCTTTCTTT

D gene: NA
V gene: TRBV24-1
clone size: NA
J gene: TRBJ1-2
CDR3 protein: CATSDSETEIYYGYTF
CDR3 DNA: TGTGCCACCAGTGATTCCGAGACAGAAATCTACTATGGCTACACCTTC

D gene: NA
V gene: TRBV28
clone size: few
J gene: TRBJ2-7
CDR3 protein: CASSFARTHEQYF
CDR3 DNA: TGTGCCAGCAGTTTCGCCCGGACACACGAGCAGTACTTC

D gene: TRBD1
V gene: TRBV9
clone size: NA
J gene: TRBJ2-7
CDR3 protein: CASSVGQGAEEQYF
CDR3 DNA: TGTGCCAGCAGCGTAGGACAGGGGGCGGAGGAGCAGTACTTC

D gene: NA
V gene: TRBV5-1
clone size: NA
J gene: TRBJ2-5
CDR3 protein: CASSLDVGGSGQETQYF
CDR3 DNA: TGCGCCAGCAGCTTGGATGTTGGGGGCTCGGGACAAGAGACCCAGTACTTC

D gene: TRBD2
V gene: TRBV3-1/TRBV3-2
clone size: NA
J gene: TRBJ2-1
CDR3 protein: CASSLLAGVGNEQFF
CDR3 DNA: TGTGCCAGCAGCCTTCTAGCGGGAGTGGGCAATGAGCAGTTCTTC

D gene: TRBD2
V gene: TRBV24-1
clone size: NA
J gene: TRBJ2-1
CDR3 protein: CATSGTSGRDSYNEQFF
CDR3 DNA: TGTGCCACCTCCGGGACTAGCGGGAGGGATTCCTACAATGAGCAGTTCTTC

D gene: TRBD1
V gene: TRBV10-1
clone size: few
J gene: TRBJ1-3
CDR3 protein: CASPGQGRNTIYF
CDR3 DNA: TGCGCCAGCCCGGGACAGGGCAGAAACACCATATATTTT

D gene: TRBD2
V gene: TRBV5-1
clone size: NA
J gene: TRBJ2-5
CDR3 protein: CASSFSGSVETQYF
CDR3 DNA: TGCGCCAGCAGCTTTAGCGGGAGCGTGGAGACCCAGTACTTC

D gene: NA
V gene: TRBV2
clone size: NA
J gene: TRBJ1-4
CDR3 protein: CASSGSGHGGEKLFF
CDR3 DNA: TGTGCCAGCAGTGGCTCGGGACATGGTGGAGAAAAACTGTTTTTT

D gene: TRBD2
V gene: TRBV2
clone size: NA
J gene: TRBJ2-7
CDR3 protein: CASRPAGLGDSYEQYF
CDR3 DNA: TGTGCCAGCAGACCCGCGGGACTAGGGGACTCCTACGAGCAGTACTTC

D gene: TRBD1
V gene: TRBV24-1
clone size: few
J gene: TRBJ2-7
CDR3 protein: CATSGPRGQGGYEQYF
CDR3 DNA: TGTGCCACCAGTGGTCCTAGGGGACAGGGCGGCTACGAGCAGTACTTC

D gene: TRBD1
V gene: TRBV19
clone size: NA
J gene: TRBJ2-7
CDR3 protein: CASSEGQGWYEQYF
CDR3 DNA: TGTGCCAGTAGTGAAGGACAGGGGTGGTACGAGCAGTACTTC

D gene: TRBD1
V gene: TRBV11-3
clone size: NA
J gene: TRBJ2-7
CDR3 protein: CASSYRGSSEQYF
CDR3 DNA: TGTGCCAGCAGCTACAGGGGATCCTCCGAGCAGTACTTC

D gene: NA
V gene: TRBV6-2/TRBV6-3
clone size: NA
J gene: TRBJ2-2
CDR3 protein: CASSYGVGSGYTGELFF
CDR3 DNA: TGTGCCAGCAGTTACGGGGTGGGGAGCGGCTACACCGGGGAGCTGTTTTTT

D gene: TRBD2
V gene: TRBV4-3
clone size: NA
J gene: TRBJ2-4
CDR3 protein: CASSQEAVTSGRVIAKNIQYF
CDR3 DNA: TGCGCCAGCAGCCAAGAAGCCGTGACTAGCGGGAGGGTGATAGCCAAAAACATTCAGTACTTC

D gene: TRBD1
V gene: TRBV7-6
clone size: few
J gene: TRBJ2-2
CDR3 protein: CASSPILDGQGAAGELFF
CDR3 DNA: TGTGCCAGCAGCCCGATCTTGGATGGACAGGGGGCAGCCGGGGAGCTGTTTTTT

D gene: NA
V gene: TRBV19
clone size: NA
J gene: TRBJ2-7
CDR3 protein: CASKEQGGYEQYF
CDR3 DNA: TGTGCCAGTAAAGAACAGGGAGGGTACGAGCAGTACTTC

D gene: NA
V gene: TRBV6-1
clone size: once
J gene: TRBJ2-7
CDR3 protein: CASSEPGTSTYEQYF
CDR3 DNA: TGTGCCAGCAGTGAACCCGGGACAAGCACCTACGAGCAGTACTTC

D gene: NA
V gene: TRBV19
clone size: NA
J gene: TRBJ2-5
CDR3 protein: CASRETGSETQYF
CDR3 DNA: TGTGCCAGTAGGGAGACAGGATCGGAGACCCAGTACTTC

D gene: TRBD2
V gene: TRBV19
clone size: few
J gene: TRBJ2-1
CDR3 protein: CASSIDLASGTYNEQFF
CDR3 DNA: TGTGCCAGTAGTATAGATCTGGCTAGCGGGACGTACAATGAGCAGTTCTTC

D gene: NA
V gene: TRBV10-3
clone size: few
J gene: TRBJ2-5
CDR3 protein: CAISVGGEAQYF
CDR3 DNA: TGTGCCATCAGCGTCGGAGGGGAGGCCCAGTACTTC

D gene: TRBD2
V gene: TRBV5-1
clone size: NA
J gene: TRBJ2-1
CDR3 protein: CASSSGTSGSQIEQFF
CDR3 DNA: TGCGCCAGCAGCTCCGGGACTAGCGGGAGCCAAATCGAGCAGTTCTTC

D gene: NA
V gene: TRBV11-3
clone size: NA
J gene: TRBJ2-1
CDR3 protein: CASSLEPPSAEQFF
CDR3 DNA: TGTGCCAGCAGCTTAGAGCCGCCTAGCGCTGAGCAGTTCTTC

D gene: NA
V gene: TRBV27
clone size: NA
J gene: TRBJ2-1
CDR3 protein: CAPVGIASEQFF
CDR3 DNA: TGTGCCCCGGTGGGGATAGCGAGTGAGCAGTTCTTC

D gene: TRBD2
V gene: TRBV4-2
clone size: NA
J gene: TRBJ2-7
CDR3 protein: CASSSGLAGYEQYF
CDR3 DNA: TGTGCCAGCAGCTCCGGGCTAGCGGGATACGAGCAGTACTTC

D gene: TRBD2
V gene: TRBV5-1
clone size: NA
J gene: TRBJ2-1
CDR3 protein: CASSPVLSGTSNEQFF
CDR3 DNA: TGCGCCAGCAGCCCGGTTCTAAGCGGGACCTCCAATGAGCAGTTCTTC

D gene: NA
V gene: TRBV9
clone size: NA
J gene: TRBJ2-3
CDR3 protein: CASSARQDPSTDTQYF
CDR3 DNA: TGTGCCAGCAGCGCCCGACAGGACCCTAGCACAGATACGCAGTATTTT

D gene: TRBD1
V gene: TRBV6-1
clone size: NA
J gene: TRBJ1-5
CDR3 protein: CASSELKGAGNQPQHF
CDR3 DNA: TGTGCCAGCAGTGAATTAAAGGGGGCCGGCAATCAGCCCCAGCATTTT

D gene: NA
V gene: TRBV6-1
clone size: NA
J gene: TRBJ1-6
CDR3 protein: CASSDRDNSPLHF
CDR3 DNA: TGTGCCAGCAGTGACAGGGATAATTCACCCCTCCACTTT

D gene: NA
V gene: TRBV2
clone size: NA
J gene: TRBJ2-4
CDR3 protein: CASSEALRRNIQYF
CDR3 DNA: TGTGCCAGCAGTGAAGCGCTTCGGAGAAACATTCAGTACTTC

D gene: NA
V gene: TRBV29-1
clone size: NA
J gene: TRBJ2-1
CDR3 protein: CSVGRSNEQFF
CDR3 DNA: TGCAGCGTGGGGCGATCTAATGAGCAGTTCTTC

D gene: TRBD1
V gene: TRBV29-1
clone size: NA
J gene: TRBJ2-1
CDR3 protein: CSVVRGQGPDEQFF
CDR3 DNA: TGCAGCGTTGTAAGGGGACAGGGTCCCGATGAGCAGTTCTTC

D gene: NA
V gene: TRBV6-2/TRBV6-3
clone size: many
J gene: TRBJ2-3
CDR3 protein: CASSWPLAVEDTQYF
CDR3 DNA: TGTGCCAGCAGTTGGCCGTTGGCGGTCGAGGATACGCAGTATTTT

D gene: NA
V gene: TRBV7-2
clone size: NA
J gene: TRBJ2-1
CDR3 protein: CASSLVAGLYNEQFF
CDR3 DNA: TGTGCCAGCAGCTTAGTAGCAGGGCTATACAATGAGCAGTTCTTC

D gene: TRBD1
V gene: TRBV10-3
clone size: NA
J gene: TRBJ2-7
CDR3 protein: CAISESFRTGVGDEQYF
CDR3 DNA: TGTGCCATCAGTGAGTCTTTTAGGACAGGGGTTGGAGACGAGCAGTACTTC

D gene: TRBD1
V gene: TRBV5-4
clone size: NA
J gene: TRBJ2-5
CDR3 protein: CASSFRTGGRGETQYF
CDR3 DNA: TGTGCCAGCAGCTTTAGGACAGGGGGCAGGGGAGAGACCCAGTACTTC

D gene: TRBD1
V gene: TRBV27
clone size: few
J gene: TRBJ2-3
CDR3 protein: CASSSRTGGTDTQYF
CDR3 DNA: TGTGCCAGCAGCTCTCGGACAGGGGGCACAGATACGCAGTATTTT

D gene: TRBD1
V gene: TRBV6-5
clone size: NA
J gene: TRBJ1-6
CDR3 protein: CASSALTGGDSPLHF
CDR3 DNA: TGTGCCAGCAGCGCTCTGACAGGGGGGGATTCACCCCTCCACTTT